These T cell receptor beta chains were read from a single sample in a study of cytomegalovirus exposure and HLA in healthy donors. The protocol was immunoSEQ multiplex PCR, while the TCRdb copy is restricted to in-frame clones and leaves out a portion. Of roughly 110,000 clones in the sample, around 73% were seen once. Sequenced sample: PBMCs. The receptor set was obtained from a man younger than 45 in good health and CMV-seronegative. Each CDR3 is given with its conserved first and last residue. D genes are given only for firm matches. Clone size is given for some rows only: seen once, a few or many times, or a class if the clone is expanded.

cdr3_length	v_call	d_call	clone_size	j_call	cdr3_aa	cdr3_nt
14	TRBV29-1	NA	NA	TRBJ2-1	CSVDRGPSYNEQFF	TGCAGCGTTGATAGGGGCCCGAGCTACAATGAGCAGTTCTTC
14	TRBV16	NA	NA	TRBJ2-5	CASSLISSQETQYF	TGTGCCAGCAGCCTGATTAGCAGCCAAGAGACCCAGTACTTC
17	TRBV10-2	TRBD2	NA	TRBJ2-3	CASRPTSGGISTDTQYF	TGCGCCAGCAGGCCCACTAGCGGGGGGATTAGCACAGATACGCAGTATTTT
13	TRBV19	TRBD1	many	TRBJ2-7	CASAPTGTGSQYF	TGTGCCAGCGCCCCCACGGGGACAGGGAGTCAATACTTC
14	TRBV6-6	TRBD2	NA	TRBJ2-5	CASMYGGAKETQYF	TGTGCCAGCATGTACGGGGGGGCGAAGGAGACCCAGTACTTC
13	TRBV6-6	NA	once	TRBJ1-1	CASSFELNTEAFF	TGTGCCAGCAGTTTCGAGCTGAACACTGAAGCTTTCTTT
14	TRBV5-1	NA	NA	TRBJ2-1	CASSFDPRVNEQFF	TGCGCCAGCAGCTTTGACCCCAGGGTGAATGAGCAGTTCTTC
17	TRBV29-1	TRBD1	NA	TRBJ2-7	CSVEDRTGGITSYEQYF	TGCAGCGTTGAAGATCGGACAGGGGGCATCACCTCCTACGAGCAGTACTTC
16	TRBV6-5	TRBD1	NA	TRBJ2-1	CASSYSPQGARNEQFF	TGTGCCAGCAGTTACTCGCCCCAGGGGGCGCGTAATGAGCAGTTCTTC
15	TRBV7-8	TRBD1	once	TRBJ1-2	CASRLTGGKGYGYTF	TGTGCCAGCAGGTTGACAGGGGGCAAGGGCTATGGCTACACCTTC
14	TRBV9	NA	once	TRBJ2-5	CASSAQGGQETQYF	TGTGCCAGCAGCGCCCAGGGGGGCCAAGAGACCCAGTACTTC
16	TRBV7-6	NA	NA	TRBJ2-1	CASSLDRAGAYNEQFF	TGTGCCAGCAGCTTAGATCGGGCAGGGGCTTACAATGAGCAGTTCTTC
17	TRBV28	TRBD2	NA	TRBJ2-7	CASLGGAGGVWGYEQYF	TGTGCCAGCCTCGGAGGGGCGGGAGGAGTTTGGGGCTACGAGCAGTACTTC
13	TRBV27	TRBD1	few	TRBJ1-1	CASTTGVDTEAFF	TGTGCCAGCACCACAGGGGTCGACACTGAAGCTTTCTTT
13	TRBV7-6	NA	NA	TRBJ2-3	CASSETGSDTQYF	TGTGCCAGCAGCGAAACAGGGTCAGATACGCAGTATTTT
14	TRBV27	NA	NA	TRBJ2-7	CASSGQEGSYEQYF	TGTGCCAGCAGCGGACAGGAGGGCTCCTACGAGCAGTACTTC
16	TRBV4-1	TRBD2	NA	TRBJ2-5	CASSQTSGPYQETQYF	TGCGCCAGCAGCCAAACTAGCGGGCCGTACCAAGAGACCCAGTACTTC
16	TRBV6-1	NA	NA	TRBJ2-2	CASSEEAKGRTGELFF	TGTGCCAGCAGTGAGGAGGCCAAGGGGAGGACCGGGGAGCTGTTTTTT
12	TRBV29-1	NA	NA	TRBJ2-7	CSALQAAHEQYF	TGCAGCGCCCTCCAGGCAGCTCACGAGCAGTACTTC
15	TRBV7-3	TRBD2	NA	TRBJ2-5	CASSRSSGTVETQYF	TGTGCCAGCAGCAGGTCTAGCGGGACAGTGGAGACCCAGTACTTC
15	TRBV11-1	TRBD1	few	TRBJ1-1	CASSSSVTGVTEAFF	TGTGCCAGCAGCTCTAGTGTGACAGGGGTCACTGAAGCTTTCTTT
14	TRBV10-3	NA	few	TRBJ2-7	CAISEGGGIYEQYF	TGTGCCATCAGTGAGGGCGGCGGCATTTACGAGCAGTACTTC
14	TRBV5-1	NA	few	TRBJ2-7	CASSVLSGPYEQYF	TGCGCCAGCAGCGTACTAAGCGGACCCTACGAGCAGTACTTC
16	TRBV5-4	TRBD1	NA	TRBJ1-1	CASSFDRVGIFSEAFF	TGTGCCAGCAGCTTCGACAGGGTCGGTATTTTCTCTGAAGCTTTCTTT
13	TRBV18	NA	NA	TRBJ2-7	CASSPPSSYEQYF	TGTGCCAGCTCACCCCCGAGCTCCTACGAGCAGTACTTC
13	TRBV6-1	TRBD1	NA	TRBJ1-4	CASSRQGNEKLFF	TGTGCCAGCAGCAGACAGGGTAATGAAAAACTGTTTTTT
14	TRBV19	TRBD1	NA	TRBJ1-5	CASRDRGQFDQRHF	TGTGCCAGTCGAGATAGGGGGCAGTTCGATCAGAGGCATTTT
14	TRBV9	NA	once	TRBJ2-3	CASSPDSSVDTQYF	TGTGCCAGCAGCCCTGACTCTAGCGTAGATACGCAGTATTTT
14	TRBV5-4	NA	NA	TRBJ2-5	CASSARGRDETQYF	TGTGCCAGCAGCGCCAGAGGGAGAGACGAGACCCAGTACTTC
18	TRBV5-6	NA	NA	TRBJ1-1	CASSPPWGGRTFAGEAFF	TGTGCCAGCAGCCCACCCTGGGGGGGGCGAACTTTTGCCGGTGAAGCTTTCTTT
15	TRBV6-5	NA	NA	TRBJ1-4	CASSYGGAGREKLFF	TGTGCCAGCAGTTACGGGGGCGCCGGGCGAGAAAAACTGTTTTTT